This TCR beta chain was identified during a study of T cells after yellow fever vaccination. Findings of the study overall: The CD4 compartment and the CD8 compartment contained a small share of clonotypes in common. Contamination of FACS-sorted repertoires by abundant clonotypes from the bulk population could occur.

Germline V gene sequence: CDR1 SGDLS, CDR2 YYNGEE. The CDR3 covers 15 residues. V lost 4 bases to trimming and J lost 1 base, with 15 bases between them. TCRdb ran MiXCR on the 5' RACE reads and lists one entry per CDR3 protein. The table includes just under 600,000 distinct CDR3 sequences, 13% detected once. A few counts support this clonotype. Its antigen is currently unknown. This receptor was obtained from a man under 40 who received the YFV17D yellow fever vaccine. V gene TRBV9 combines with J gene TRBJ2-7; D might be TRBD1 or TRBD2, each matching 5 bases. The material was PBMCs, obtained on the day of the yellow fever booster vaccination. The DNA of the CDR3 is TGTGCCAGCAGCAAAGACGGGACCGCATCCTACGAGCAGTACTTC. Translation: CASSKDGTASYEQYF. Variable domain in full (rest from reference TRBV9 and TRBJ2-7): DSGVTQTPKHLITATGQRVTLRCSPRSGDLSVYWYQQSLDQGLQFLIQYYNGEERAKGNILERFSAQQFPDLHSELNLSSLELGDSALYFCASSKDGTASYEQYFGPGTRLTVT.